This T cell receptor beta chain originates from a study of T cells in Graves' hyperthyroidism and ophthalmopathy. Looked up from germline, CDR1 is SGHTA and CDR2 is FQGNSA. The length of the CDR3 is 14 residues. Regions amplified from RNA transcripts were the TCR beta CDR3 regions. The HTBI primer set drove a first-round RT-PCR of the TCR CDR3. TCRdb analysed the multiplex PCR reads with MiXCR anew, one entry per CDR3 protein. This sample has approximately 610,000 distinct CDR3 sequences; over 15% occur once, and the top ten carry approximately 18%. This clonotype was recorded only once. A much larger clone is a single base away; this may be a read error.

Sequencing used blood. The chain carries TRBV7-2 and TRBJ2-5; D remains unclear. TRBJ2-1 matches the DNA end more closely, so the J call is doubtful. The TCR was taken from a woman under 30 with Graves' hyperthyroidism. The CDR3 nucleotides read TGTGCCAGCAGCCCCCTTAGGTGGGCAGAGACCCAGTTCTTC. Protein sequence: CASSPLRWAETQFF.